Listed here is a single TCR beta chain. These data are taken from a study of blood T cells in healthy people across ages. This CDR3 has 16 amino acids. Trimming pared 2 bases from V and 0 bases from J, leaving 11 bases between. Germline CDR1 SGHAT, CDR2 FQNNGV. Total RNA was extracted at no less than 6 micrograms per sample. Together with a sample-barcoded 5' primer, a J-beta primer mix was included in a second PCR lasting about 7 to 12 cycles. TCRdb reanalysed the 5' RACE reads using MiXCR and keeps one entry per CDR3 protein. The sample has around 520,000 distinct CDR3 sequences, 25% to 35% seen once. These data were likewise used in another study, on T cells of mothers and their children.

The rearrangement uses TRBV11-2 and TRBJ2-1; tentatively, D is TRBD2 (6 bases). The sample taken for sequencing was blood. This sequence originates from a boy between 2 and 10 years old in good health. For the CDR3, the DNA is TGTGCCAGCAGCTTATCGGGAGCGCTCTCCTACAATGAGCAGTTCTTC. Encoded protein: CASSLSGALSYNEQFF. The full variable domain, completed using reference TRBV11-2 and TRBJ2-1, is EAGVAQSPRYKIIEKRQSVAFWCNPISGHATLYWYQQILGQGPKLLIQFQNNGVVDDSQLPKDRFSAERLKGVDSTLKIQPAKLEDSAVYLCASSLSGALSYNEQFFGPGTRLTVL.